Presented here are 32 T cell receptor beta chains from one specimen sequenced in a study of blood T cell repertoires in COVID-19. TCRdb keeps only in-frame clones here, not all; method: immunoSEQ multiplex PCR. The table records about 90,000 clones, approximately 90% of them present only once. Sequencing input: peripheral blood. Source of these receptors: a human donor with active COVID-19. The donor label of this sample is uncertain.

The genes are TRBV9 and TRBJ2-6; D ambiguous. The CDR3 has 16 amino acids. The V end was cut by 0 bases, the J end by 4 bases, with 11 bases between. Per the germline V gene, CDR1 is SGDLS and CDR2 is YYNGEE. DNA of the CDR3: TGTGCCAGCAGCGTAGCTTGGCAGGCCGGGGCCAACGTCCTGACTTTC. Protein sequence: CASSVAWQAGANVLTF.

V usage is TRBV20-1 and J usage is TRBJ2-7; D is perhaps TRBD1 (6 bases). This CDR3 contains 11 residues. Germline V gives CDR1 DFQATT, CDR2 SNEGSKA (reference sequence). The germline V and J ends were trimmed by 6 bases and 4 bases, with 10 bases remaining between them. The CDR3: CSAERGYEQYF. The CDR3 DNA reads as TGCAGTGCAGAGAGGGGGTACGAGCAGTACTTC.

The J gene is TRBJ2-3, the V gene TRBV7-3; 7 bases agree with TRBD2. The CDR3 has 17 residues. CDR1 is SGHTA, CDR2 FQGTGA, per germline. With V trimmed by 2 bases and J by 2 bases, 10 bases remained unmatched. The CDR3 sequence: CASSLRPRGVNTDTQYF. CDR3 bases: TGTGCCAGCAGCTTACGACCCCGGGGGGTTAACACAGATACGCAGTATTTT.

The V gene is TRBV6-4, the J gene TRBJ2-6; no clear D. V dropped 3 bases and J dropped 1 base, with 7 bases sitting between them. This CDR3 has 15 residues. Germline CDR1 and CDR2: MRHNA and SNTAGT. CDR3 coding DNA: TGTGCCAGCAGTGATAGTTCATCTGGGGCCAACGTCCTGACTTTC. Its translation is CASSDSSSGANVLTF.

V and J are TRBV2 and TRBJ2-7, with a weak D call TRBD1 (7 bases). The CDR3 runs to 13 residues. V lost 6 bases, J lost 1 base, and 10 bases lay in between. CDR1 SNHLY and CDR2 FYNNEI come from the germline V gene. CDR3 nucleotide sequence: TGTGCCAGCAGGCGGGACAGATCCTACGAGCAGTACTTC. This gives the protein CASRRDRSYEQYF.

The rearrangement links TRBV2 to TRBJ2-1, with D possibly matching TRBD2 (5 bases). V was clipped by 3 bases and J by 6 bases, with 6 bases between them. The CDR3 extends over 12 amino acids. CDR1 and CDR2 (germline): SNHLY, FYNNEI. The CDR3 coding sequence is TGTGCCAGCAGTGATGGAGGCAATGAGCAGTTCTTC. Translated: CASSDGGNEQFF. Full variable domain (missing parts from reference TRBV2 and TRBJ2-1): EPEVTQTPSHQVTQMGQEVILRCVPISNHLYFYWYRQILGQKVEFLVSFYNNEISEKSEIFDDQFSVERPDGSNFTLKIRSTKLEDSAMYFCASSDGGNEQFFGPGTRLTVL.

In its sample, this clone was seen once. The CDR3: CASSQDPMGRGGSYNEQFF. CDR3 nucleotides: TGTGCCAGCAGCCAAGATCCAATGGGCCGCGGGGGGTCCTACAATGAGCAGTTCTTC. The chain uses TRBV4-2 and TRBJ2-1, with 8 bases lining up with TRBD2. After removal of 0 bases from V and 1 base from J, the junction contained 11 bases not matched to a gene. CDR1 and CDR2 (germline): LGHNA, YNFKEQ. The CDR3 loop spans 19 amino acids.

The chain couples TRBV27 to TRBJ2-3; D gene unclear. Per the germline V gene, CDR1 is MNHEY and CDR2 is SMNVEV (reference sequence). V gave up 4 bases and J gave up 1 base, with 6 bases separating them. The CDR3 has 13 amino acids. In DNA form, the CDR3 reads TGTGCCAGCAGTTCCCAGGGCACAGATACGCAGTATTTT. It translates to CASSSQGTDTQYF.

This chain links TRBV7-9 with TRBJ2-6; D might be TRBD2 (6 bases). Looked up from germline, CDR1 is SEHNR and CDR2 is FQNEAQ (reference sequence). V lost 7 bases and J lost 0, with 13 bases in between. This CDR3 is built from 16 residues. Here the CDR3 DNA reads TGTGCCAGCATTGGAGGGGCGTACTCTGGGGCCAACGTCCTGACTTTC. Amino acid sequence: CASIGGAYSGANVLTF.

The CDR3 reads CASSGTGRNEKLFF. CDR3 bases: TGTGCCAGCAGTGGGACAGGGAGGAATGAAAAACTGTTTTTT. The J gene is TRBJ1-4, the V gene TRBV25-1; 8 bases align to TRBD1. CDR3 length: 14 residues. Germline loops: CDR1 MGHDK, CDR2 SYGVNS. V lost 4 bases to trimming and J lost 5 bases; unmatched junction nucleotides: 3. The entire variable domain, with the rest obtained from reference TRBV25-1 and TRBJ1-4, is as follows: EADIYQTPRYLVIGTGKKITLECSQTMGHDKMYWYQQDPGMELHLIHYSYGVNSTEKGDLSSESTVSRIRTEHFPLTLESARPSHTSQYLCASSGTGRNEKLFFGSGTQLSVL.

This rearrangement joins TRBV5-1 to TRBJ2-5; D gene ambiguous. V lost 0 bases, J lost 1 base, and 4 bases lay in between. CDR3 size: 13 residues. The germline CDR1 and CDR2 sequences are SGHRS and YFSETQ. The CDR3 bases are TGCGCCAGCAGCTTGGACAGCCAAGAGACCCAGTACTTC. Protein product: CASSLDSQETQYF.

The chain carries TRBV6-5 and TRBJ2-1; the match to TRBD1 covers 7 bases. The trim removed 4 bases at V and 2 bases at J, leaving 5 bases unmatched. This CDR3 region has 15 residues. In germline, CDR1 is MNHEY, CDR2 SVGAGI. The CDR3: CASSSDRAAYNEQFF. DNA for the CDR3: TGTGCCAGCAGTTCAGACAGGGCGGCCTACAATGAGCAGTTCTTC.

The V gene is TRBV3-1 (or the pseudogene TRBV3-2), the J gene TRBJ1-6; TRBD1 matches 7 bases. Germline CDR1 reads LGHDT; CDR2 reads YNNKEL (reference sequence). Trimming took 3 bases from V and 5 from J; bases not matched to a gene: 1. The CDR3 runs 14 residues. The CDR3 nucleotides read TGTGCCAGCAGCCAGGGGACAGATAATTCACCCCTCCACTTT. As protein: CASSQGTDNSPLHF.

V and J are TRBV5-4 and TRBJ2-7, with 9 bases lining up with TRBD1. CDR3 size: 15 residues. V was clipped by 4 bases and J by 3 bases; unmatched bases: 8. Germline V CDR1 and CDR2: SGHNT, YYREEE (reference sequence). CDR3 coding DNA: TGTGCCAGCAGCCTCGGACAGGGGTCCGACTACGAGCAGTACTTC. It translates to CASSLGQGSDYEQYF. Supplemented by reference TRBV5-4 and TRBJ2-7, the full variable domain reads ETGVTQSPTHLIKTRGQQVTLRCSSQSGHNTVSWYQQALGQGPQFIFQYYREEENGRGNFPPRFSGLQFPNYSSELNVNALELDDSALYLCASSLGQGSDYEQYFGPGTRLTVT.

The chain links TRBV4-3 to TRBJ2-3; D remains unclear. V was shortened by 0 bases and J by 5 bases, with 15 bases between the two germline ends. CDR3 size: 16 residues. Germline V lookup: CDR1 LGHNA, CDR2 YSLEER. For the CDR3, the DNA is TGCGCCAGCAGCCAAGATATTCTGGCTTCACAAGATACGCAGTATTTT. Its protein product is CASSQDILASQDTQYF.

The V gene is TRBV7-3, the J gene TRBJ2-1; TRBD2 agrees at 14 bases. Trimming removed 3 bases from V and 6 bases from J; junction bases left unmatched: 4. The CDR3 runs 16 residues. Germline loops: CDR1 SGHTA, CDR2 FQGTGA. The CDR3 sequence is CASSLTTSGGANEQFF. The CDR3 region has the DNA TGTGCCAGCAGCTTGACGACTAGCGGGGGGGCCAATGAGCAGTTCTTC.

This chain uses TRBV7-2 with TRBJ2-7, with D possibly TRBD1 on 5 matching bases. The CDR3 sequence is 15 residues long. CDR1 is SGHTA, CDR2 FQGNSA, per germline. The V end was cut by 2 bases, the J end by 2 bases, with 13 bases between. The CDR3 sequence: CASSLTPPQAYEQYF. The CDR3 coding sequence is TGTGCCAGCAGCTTAACCCCCCCACAGGCCTACGAGCAGTACTTC.

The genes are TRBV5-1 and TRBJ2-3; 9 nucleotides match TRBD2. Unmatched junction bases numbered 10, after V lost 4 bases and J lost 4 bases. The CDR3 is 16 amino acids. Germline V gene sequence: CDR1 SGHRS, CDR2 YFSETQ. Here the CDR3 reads CASSPRASGVSDTQYF. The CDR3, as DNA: TGCGCCAGCAGCCCCCGAGCTAGCGGGGTTTCAGATACGCAGTATTTT.

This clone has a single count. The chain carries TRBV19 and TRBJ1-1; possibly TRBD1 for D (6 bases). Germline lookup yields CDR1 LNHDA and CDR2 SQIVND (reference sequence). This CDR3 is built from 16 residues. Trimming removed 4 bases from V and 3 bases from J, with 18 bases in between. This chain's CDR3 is CASSRSAGGGDTEAFF. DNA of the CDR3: TGTGCCAGTAGTAGGAGTGCGGGGGGCGGCGACACTGAAGCTTTCTTT.

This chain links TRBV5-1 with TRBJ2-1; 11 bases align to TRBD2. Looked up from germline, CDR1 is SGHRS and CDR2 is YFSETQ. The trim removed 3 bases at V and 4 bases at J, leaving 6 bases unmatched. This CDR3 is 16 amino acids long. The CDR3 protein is CASSSSSGGTYNEQFF. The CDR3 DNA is TGCGCCAGCAGCTCATCTAGCGGGGGGACGTACAATGAGCAGTTCTTC.

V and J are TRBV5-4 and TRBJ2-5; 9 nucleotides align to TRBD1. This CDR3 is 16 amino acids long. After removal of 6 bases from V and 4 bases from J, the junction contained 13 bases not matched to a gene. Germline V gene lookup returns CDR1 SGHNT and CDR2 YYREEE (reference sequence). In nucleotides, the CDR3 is TGTGCCAGCATATCGGACAGGGGAATTGGCGGAGAGACCCAGTACTTC. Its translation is CASISDRGIGGETQYF.

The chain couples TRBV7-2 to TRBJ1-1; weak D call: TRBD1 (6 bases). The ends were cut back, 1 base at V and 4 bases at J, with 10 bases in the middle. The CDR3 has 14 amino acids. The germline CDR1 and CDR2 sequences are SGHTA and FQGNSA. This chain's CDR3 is CASSLVGQSTEAFF. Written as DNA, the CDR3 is TGTGCCAGCAGCTTAGTCGGACAGAGCACTGAAGCTTTCTTT.

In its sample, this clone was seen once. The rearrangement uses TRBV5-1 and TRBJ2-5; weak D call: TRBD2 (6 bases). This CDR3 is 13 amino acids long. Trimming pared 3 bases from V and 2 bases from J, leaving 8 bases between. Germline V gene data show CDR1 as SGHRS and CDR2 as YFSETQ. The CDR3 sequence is CASSSRGQETQYF. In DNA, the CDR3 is TGCGCCAGCAGCTCGCGGGGACAAGAGACCCAGTACTTC.

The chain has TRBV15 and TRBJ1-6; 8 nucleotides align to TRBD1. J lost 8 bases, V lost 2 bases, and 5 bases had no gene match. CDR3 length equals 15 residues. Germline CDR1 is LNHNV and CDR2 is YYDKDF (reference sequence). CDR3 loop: CATSRQDRVYSPLHF. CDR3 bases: TGTGCCACCAGCAGACAGGACAGGGTATATTCACCCCTCCACTTT.

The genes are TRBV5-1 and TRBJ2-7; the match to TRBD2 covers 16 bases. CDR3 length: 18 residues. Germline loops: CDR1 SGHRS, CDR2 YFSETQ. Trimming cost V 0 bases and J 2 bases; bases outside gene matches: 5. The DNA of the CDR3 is TGCGCCAGCAGCTTGGAGGGACTAGCGGGGGGGCCCCCCTACGAGCAGTACTTC. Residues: CASSLEGLAGGPPYEQYF.

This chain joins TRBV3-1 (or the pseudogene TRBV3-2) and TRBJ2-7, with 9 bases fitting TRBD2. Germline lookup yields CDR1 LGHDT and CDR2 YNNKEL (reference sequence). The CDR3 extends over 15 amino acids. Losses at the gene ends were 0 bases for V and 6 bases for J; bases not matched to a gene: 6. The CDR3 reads CASSQDGSGGREQYF. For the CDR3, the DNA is TGTGCCAGCAGCCAAGATGGGAGCGGGGGGCGCGAGCAGTACTTC.

The CDR3 coding sequence is TGTGCCACCAGCGCCAGTTACAATCAGCCCCAGCATTTT. It translates to CATSASYNQPQHF. The chain joins TRBV15 to TRBJ1-5, with D hard to call. Germline V gene data show CDR1 as LNHNV and CDR2 as YYDKDF (reference sequence). The CDR3 spans 13 residues. Between the trimmed V and J ends, which lost 5 bases and 3 bases, there was a span of 8 bases.

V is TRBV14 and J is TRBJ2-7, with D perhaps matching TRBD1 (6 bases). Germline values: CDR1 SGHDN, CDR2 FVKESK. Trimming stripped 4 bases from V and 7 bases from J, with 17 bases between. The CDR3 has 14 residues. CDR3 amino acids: CASSPEPGQPEQYF. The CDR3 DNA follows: TGTGCCAGCAGCCCTGAACCGGGACAACCAGAGCAGTACTTC. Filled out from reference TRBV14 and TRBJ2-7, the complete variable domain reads EAGVTQFPSHSVIEKGQTVTLRCDPISGHDNLYWYRRVMGKEIKFLLHFVKESKQDESGMPNNRFLAERTGGTYSTLKVQPAELEDSGVYFCASSPEPGQPEQYFGPGTRLTVT.

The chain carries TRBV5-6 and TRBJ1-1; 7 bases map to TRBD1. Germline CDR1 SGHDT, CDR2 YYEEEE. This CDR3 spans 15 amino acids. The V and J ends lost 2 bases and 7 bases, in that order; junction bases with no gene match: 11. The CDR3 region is CASSLHRDSVLEAFF. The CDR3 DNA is TGTGCCAGCAGCTTACACCGGGACAGCGTCCTTGAAGCTTTCTTT.

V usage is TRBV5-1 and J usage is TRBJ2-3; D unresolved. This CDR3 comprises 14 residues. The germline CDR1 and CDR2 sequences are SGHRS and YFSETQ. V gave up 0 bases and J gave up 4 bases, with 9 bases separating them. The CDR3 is CASSLVSSPDTQYF. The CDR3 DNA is TGCGCCAGCAGCTTGGTGTCTAGTCCAGATACGCAGTATTTT.

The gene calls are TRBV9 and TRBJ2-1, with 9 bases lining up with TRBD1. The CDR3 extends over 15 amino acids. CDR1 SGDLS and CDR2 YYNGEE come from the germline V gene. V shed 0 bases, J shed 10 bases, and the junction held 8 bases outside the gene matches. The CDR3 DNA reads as TGTGCCAGCAGCGTAGAAGGGACAGGGCTGGGGGAGCAGTTCTTC. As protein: CASSVEGTGLGEQFF.

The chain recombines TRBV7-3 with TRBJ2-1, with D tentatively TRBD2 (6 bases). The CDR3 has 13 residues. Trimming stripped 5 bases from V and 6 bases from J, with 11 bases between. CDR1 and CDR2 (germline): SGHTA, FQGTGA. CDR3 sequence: CASSPPGGNEQFF. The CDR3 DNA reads TGTGCCAGCAGCCCCCCCGGGGGCAATGAGCAGTTCTTC.